The clone carrying this TCR beta chain was seen repeatedly, ten times or more. Its antigen is still unknown. This CDR3 contains 15 residues. V was clipped by 6 bases and J by 3 bases; unmatched bases: 11. From germline, CDR1 is SGHAT and CDR2 FQDESV (reference sequence). This entry belongs to a study of glioma-infiltrating T cells. Amplification of TCR alpha and beta CDR3 regions from RNA used iRepertoire nested multiplex PCR. For one-step reverse transcription and amplification, 100-400 ng of tissue mRNA or PBMC total RNA was used. TCRdb independently ran MiXCR on the multiplex PCR reads; one entry per CDR3 protein. The data show around 97,000 distinct CDR3 sequences, with around 30% seen just once and 44% held by the top ten. Study findings and constraints: Above-expected tissue-blood divergence occurred in all gliomas, most in low-grade ones.

Material: glioma tissue, nonneoplastic brain tissue, or PBMCs (not recorded which). The chain is built from TRBV11-1 and TRBJ2-7, with 7 bases identical to TRBD2. This TCR came from a human donor with low-grade glioma or glioblastoma, undergoing nonglioma brain surgery, or in good health (not recorded which). CDR3 sequence (DNA): TGTGCCAGCAGACCTAGTTTGGGGACTAACTACGAGCAGTACTTC. This sequence encodes CASRPSLGTNYEQYF. Together with reference TRBV11-1 and TRBJ2-7, the CDR3 gives the full variable domain: EAEVAQSPRYKITEKSQAVAFWCDPISGHATLYWYRQILGQGPELLVQFQDESVVDDSQLPKDRFSAERLKGVDSTLKIQPAELGDSAMYLCASRPSLGTNYEQYFGPGTRLTVT.